A single TCR beta chain is shown here with its context. Antigen: not known. The data were taken from a study of T cell repertoires and Cas9 in healthy adults. The wider study: Characterization of SpCas9-reactive CD4 and CD8 T cells covered multi-effector potency, cytotoxicity and lineage. Study results and limitations: In vitro, SpCas9-reactive Tregs were reported to curb effector T cell proliferation and function.

V was pared by 5 bases and J by 9 bases, with 17 bases between. CDR3 length: 14 residues. The germline V gene has CDR1 SGHTA and CDR2 FQGTGA. Sequenced by immunoSEQ multiplex PCR; TCRdb stores in-frame clones only, minus some. The sample yields about 15,000 clones, roughly nine tenths seen once. The chain carries TRBV7-3 and TRBJ2-1, with D possibly matching TRBD2 (5 bases). This receptor was obtained from a human donor in good health. Material: Tregs (CD4+, CD25+, CD127-, CD137-, CD154-) from PBMCs; culture status not recorded. CDR3 protein: CASSPSASRSEQFF. CDR3 DNA sequence: TGTGCCAGCAGCCCCTCGGCTAGCCGCTCTGAGCAGTTCTTC.